This T cell receptor beta chain was obtained from a study of blood T cell repertoires in COVID-19. Germline CDR1 MNHEY, CDR2 SVGAGI. Trimming removed 6 bases from V and 2 bases from J, with 13 bases in between. The CDR3 extends over 14 amino acids. The assay was immunoSEQ multiplex PCR, and TCRdb's table has in-frame clones only and misses some. The sample includes hundreds of thousands of clones, just over 85% of them seen just once. A note on this clone: The same CDR3 can be traced to other DNA sequences in this sample.

This TCR was sampled from a woman younger than 45 with active or convalescent COVID-19. The gene calls are TRBV6-5 and TRBJ1-1, with D perhaps matching TRBD1 (6 bases). Source material: peripheral blood. DNA for the CDR3: TGTGCCAGCAGCCCGACAGGATTAAACACTGAAGCTTTCTTT. Amino acid sequence: CASSPTGLNTEAFF.